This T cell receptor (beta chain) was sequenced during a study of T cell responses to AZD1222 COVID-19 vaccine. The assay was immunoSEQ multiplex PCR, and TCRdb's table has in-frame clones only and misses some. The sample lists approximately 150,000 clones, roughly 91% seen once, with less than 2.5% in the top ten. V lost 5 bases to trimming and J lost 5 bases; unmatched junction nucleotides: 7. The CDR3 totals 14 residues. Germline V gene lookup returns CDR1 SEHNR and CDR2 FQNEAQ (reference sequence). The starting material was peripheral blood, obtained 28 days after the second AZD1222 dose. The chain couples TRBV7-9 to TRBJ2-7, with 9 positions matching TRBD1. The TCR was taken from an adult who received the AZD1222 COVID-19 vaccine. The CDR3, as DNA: TGTGCCAGCAGCCCGTGGACAGGGGTAGACGAGCAGTACTTC. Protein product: CASSPWTGVDEQYF.